The T cell receptor (beta chain) described here comes from a study of shared clonotypes between healthy human individuals. For the study at large: The composition of the donors was a couple of women and a few men aged 18 to 49. Study conclusions and caveats: Non-shared clonotypes had lower generation probabilities than clonotypes shared by all four sorted-subset donors.

With 0 bases removed from V and 3 bases from J, the gap between germline ends came to 6 bases. In germline, CDR1 is SGDLS, CDR2 YYNGEE. This CDR3 has 14 amino acids. A word on this clone: Its antigen is unknown.

TCRdb's copy holds only in-frame clones and misses some; the assay was immunoSEQ multiplex PCR. The table includes some 1,600,000 clones, approximately 98% detected once. The clonotype originates from a man in his thirties or forties in good health. Material: naive CD4+ T cells sorted from blood. Sample subset: CD45RA+ positively selected. The chain recombines TRBV9 with TRBJ2-2, with D unclear. CDR3 DNA: TGTGCCAGCAGCGTAGTTGTGGACACCGGGGAGCTGTTTTTT. It yields the protein CASSVVVDTGELFF.